The next 32 T cell receptor beta chains were all read from a single sample in a study of shared clonotypes between healthy human individuals. Sequencing used immunoSEQ multiplex PCR; TCRdb keeps in-frame clones, though not all of them. The table records hundreds of thousands of clones, roughly four fifths of them present only once. Sequencing was carried out using PBMCs. These receptors were obtained from a woman aged 35 to 49 in good health. Some clones in this sample may be carry-over from other donors' samples.

This clone was observed a single time. The chain combines TRBV27 with TRBJ1-4; no clear D. The V gene lost 1 base and the J gene lost 7 bases, with 7 bases spanning the gap. The CDR3 spans 13 residues. Germline V gene lookup returns CDR1 MNHEY and CDR2 SMNVEV (reference sequence). The CDR3 sequence: CASSLYWGEKLFF. CDR3 in DNA: TGTGCCAGCAGTTTATATTGGGGTGAAAAACTGTTTTTT.

This clone has only one observation. V is TRBV28 and J is TRBJ2-7; no clear D. CDR3 size: 10 residues. Germline-derived CDR1 and CDR2 are MDHEN and SYDVKM. The V end lost 8 bases, the J end lost 2 bases, and 4 bases lay between the germline ends. Written as DNA, the CDR3 is TGTGCCAGCGGAACCTACGAGCAGTACTTC. Translation: CASGTYEQYF.

A note on this clone: The same CDR3 can be traced to other DNA sequences in this sample. This chain links TRBV6-1 with TRBJ1-1; the D is unclear. V dropped 0 bases and J dropped 5 bases, with 7 bases sitting between them. The germline V gene has CDR1 MNHNS and CDR2 SASEGT. The CDR3 contains 13 residues. CDR3 sequence reads: CASSEARATEAFF. CDR3 nucleotide sequence: TGTGCCAGCAGTGAAGCGCGGGCTACTGAAGCTTTCTTT.

This chain links TRBV4-1 with TRBJ2-7; 9 nucleotides align to TRBD1. Trimming took 1 base from V and 2 from J; bases not matched to a gene: 6. The CDR3 is made up of 16 amino acids. The germline CDR1 and CDR2 sequences are MGHRA and YSYEKL. CDR3 sequence (DNA): TGCGCCAGCAGCCAAGCTCCGGGACAGGGCCCCTACGAGCAGTACTTC. Its protein product is CASSQAPGQGPYEQYF.

The gene calls are TRBV30 and TRBJ1-6, with no clear D. V was trimmed by 3 bases and J by 6 bases, leaving 9 bases between them. The germline gives CDR1 GTSNPN, CDR2 SVGIG (reference sequence). The CDR3 is made up of 13 amino acids. The CDR3 protein is CAWSLRPNSPLHF. The CDR3 region has the DNA TGTGCCTGGAGCTTAAGGCCTAATTCACCCCTCCACTTT. Looking up the rest from reference TRBV30 and TRBJ1-6 gives the full variable domain: SQTIHQWPATLVQPVGSPLSLECTVEGTSNPNLYWYRQAAGRGLQLLFYSVGIGQISSEVPQNLSASRPQDRQFILSSKKLLLSDSGFYLCAWSLRPNSPLHFGNGTRLTVT.

The rearrangement joins TRBV5-1 to TRBJ2-7, with 8 bases that match TRBD2. V lost 1 base, J lost 3 bases, and 6 bases stayed unmatched. Germline assignment: CDR1 SGHRS and CDR2 YFSETQ. CDR3 length equals 15 residues. The CDR3 nucleotides read TGCGCCAGCAGCTTGTCAACGGGAGGGATCTACGAGCAGTACTTC. Translated: CASSLSTGGIYEQYF. The entire variable domain, with the rest obtained from reference TRBV5-1 and TRBJ2-7, is as follows: KAGVTQTPRYLIKTRGQQVTLSCSPISGHRSVSWYQQTPGQGLQFLFEYFSETQRNKGNFPGRFSGRQFSNSRSEMNVSTLELGDSALYLCASSLSTGGIYEQYFGPGTRLTVT.

The V and J genes are TRBV21-1 and TRBJ2-7; the table's TRBD2 call for D was not verified on the DNA. TRBV21-1 is flagged as a pseudogene. CDR3 size: 16 residues. This CDR3 is CASSKGEGGRAHEQYF. For the CDR3, the DNA is TGTGCCAGCAGCAAAGGTGAGGGCGGGAGGGCCCACGAGCAGTACTTC.

This clone has just a few counts. The same CDR3 is also encoded by other DNA sequences in this sample. V gene TRBV6-1 combines with J gene TRBJ1-5, with 9 bases matching TRBD1. Germline V CDR1 and CDR2: MNHNS, SASEGT. The CDR3 is made up of 14 amino acids. With V trimmed by 6 bases and J by 4 bases, 4 bases remained unmatched. Written as DNA, the CDR3 is TGTGCCAGCAGCGAGACAGGGGGAAATCAGCCCCAGCATTTT. Translating gives CASSETGGNQPQHF.

CDR3 sequence reads: CASSLRPDYNEQFF. The CDR3 DNA reads as TGTGCCAGCAGTTTAAGACCGGATTACAATGAGCAGTTCTTC. This chain connects TRBV28 to TRBJ2-1; D gene ambiguous. The ends were cut back, 2 bases at V and 4 bases at J, with 9 bases in the middle. The CDR3 runs to 14 residues. Per the germline V gene, CDR1 is MDHEN and CDR2 is SYDVKM.

The V and J genes are TRBV7-2 and TRBJ1-5, with D possibly TRBD1 on 6 matching bases. Trimming took off 5 bases at V and 7 bases at J, with 15 bases between the two ends. Germline values: CDR1 SGHTA, CDR2 FQGNSA. The CDR3 extends over 14 amino acids. CDR3 bases: TGTGCCAGCAGCACCCGGACAGACGGGCAGCCCCAGCATTTT. Its translation: CASSTRTDGQPQHF.

The chain combines TRBV5-1 with TRBJ2-7; TRBD2 matches at 12 bases. CDR1 is SGHRS, CDR2 YFSETQ, per germline. The V gene end was trimmed by 8 bases and the J gene end by 3 bases; junction bases not matched to a gene: 3. The CDR3 covers 13 residues. The CDR3 sequence is CASKTSGGYEQYF. The CDR3 DNA reads as TGCGCCAGTAAGACTAGCGGGGGCTACGAGCAGTACTTC.

The V call is TRBV9, the J call TRBJ2-2; 13 positions match TRBD2. The CDR3 has 17 residues. The germline V gene encodes CDR1 SGDLS and CDR2 YYNGEE. The ends lost 0 bases at V and 5 bases at J; junction bases unmatched: 4. CDR3 residues: CASSVGTSGSATGELFF. In DNA, the CDR3 is TGTGCCAGCAGCGTAGGGACTAGCGGGAGTGCGACCGGGGAGCTGTTTTTT.

The V and J genes are TRBV5-4 and TRBJ2-6, with D possibly called TRBD1 or TRBD2 (6 bases each). This CDR3 comprises 16 residues. In germline, CDR1 is SGHNT, CDR2 YYREEE (reference sequence). V lost 4 bases and J lost 2, with 13 bases in between. The CDR3 DNA sequence: TGTGCCAGCAGCCCCGGAGGGGGGACTGGGGCCAACGTCCTGACTTTC. Its translation is CASSPGGGTGANVLTF.

The chain links TRBV10-2 to TRBJ1-5; unclear D gene. The CDR3 contains 14 residues. Trimming left V 6 bases short and J 5 bases short, with 14 bases between. Germline V gene data show CDR1 as WSHSY and CDR2 as SAAADI. CDR3 amino acids: CASSLAGGHQPQHF. CDR3 bases: TGCGCCAGCAGCTTAGCAGGAGGGCATCAGCCCCAGCATTTT.

The chain joins TRBV6-5 to TRBJ2-5; no firm D call. TRBJ2-7 matches the DNA end more closely, so the J call is doubtful. The CDR3 has 14 amino acids. Germline loops: CDR1 MNHEY, CDR2 SVGAGI. Written as DNA, the CDR3 is TGTGCCAGCAGGGTATCGACTGCGACCTACGAGCAGTACTTC. Its translation is CASRVSTATYEQYF.

This clone was found many times. The chain carries TRBV9 and TRBJ2-7, with TRBD2 matching over 7 bases. Germline lookup yields CDR1 SGDLS and CDR2 YYNGEE. The CDR3 covers 15 residues. V shed 0 bases and J 2 bases; nucleotides not matched to a gene: 5. The CDR3 loop is CASSVEGGSPYEQYF. In nucleotides, the CDR3 is TGTGCCAGCAGCGTAGAGGGAGGGAGCCCCTACGAGCAGTACTTC.

The J gene is TRBJ1-5, the V gene TRBV28; maybe TRBD1 (5 bases). This CDR3 is built from 15 residues. V shed 11 bases and J shed 3 bases, with 20 bases lying between them. Germline V gene data show CDR1 as MDHEN and CDR2 as SYDVKM. CDR3: CAVAGTQRDNQPQHF. The CDR3 DNA reads TGTGCCGTCGCGGGGACCCAAAGAGACAATCAGCCCCAGCATTTT.

This clone was found once. This chain joins TRBV5-4 and TRBJ2-1, with 9 positions matching TRBD2. This CDR3 contains 17 residues. CDR1 SGHNT and CDR2 YYREEE come from the germline V gene (reference sequence). Losses at the gene ends were 4 bases for V and 7 bases for J; bases not matched to a gene: 15. In DNA, the CDR3 is TGTGCCAGCAGCCGCGGGGGGGGACTAGAGGTTGGGAATGAGCAGTTCTTC. Amino acids: CASSRGGGLEVGNEQFF.

V and J are TRBV19 and TRBJ1-2; tentatively, D is TRBD1 (6 bases). The V end was cut by 7 bases, the J end by 4 bases, with 16 bases between. This CDR3 spans 14 amino acids. Germline V gene sequence: CDR1 LNHDA, CDR2 SQIVND (reference sequence). CDR3 nucleotide sequence: TGTGCCAGTACGGTGGGACAATCTACCTATGGCTACACCTTC. This codes for CASTVGQSTYGYTF.

V is TRBV28 and J is TRBJ2-2; TRBD2 aligns across 13 bases. J was trimmed by 7 bases and V by 8 bases; bases with no gene match: 7. The CDR3 sequence is 15 residues long. Germline-derived CDR1 and CDR2 are MDHEN and SYDVKM. The CDR3 nucleotides read TGTGCCAGCTCCCCGGGACTAGCGGGAATCGGGGAGCTGTTTTTT. This encodes CASSPGLAGIGELFF.

This clone has just one count. The gene calls are TRBV21-1 and TRBJ2-7. TRBV21-1 corresponds to a pseudogene. This CDR3 has 14 amino acids. The CDR3 spells CASSKLGFSREQYF. The CDR3 nucleotides are TGTGCCAGCAGCAAACTGGGTTTTAGTCGCGAGCAGTACTTC.

The chain couples TRBV19 to TRBJ2-1; TRBD1 matches at 7 bases. Germline V lookup: CDR1 LNHDA, CDR2 SQIVND (reference sequence). There are 13 residues in the CDR3. Trimming removed 5 bases from V and 7 bases from J; junction bases left unmatched: 5. CDR3 residues: CASSDRARNEQFF. For the CDR3, the DNA is TGTGCCAGTAGTGACAGGGCCCGGAATGAGCAGTTCTTC.

V gene TRBV7-2 combines with J gene TRBJ2-5; D is undetermined. The germline V gene encodes CDR1 SGHTA and CDR2 FQGNSA. The CDR3 has 15 residues. Trimming took off 6 bases at V and 2 bases at J, with 16 bases between the two ends. CDR3 sequence (DNA): TGTGCCAGCAGGCGACCCACCTTAGGGCAAGAGACCCAGTACTTC. Translation gives CASRRPTLGQETQYF.

V usage is TRBV28 and J usage is TRBJ1-5; TRBD1 agrees at 11 bases. The CDR3 length is 15 residues. Germline V lookup: CDR1 MDHEN, CDR2 SYDVKM. The junction had 5 bases not matched to a gene; V was cut back by 5 bases and J by 5 bases. The CDR3 nucleotides are TGTGCCAGCAGTCCAAGGGACAGGGGGGATCAGCCCCAGCATTTT. It codes for CASSPRDRGDQPQHF.

The rearrangement links TRBV5-4 to TRBJ2-3; D ambiguous. V lost 0 bases to trimming and J lost 4 bases, with 6 bases between them. Looked up from germline, CDR1 is SGHNT and CDR2 is YYREEE (reference sequence). CDR3 length: 13 amino acids. The DNA for the CDR3 is TGTGCCAGCAGCTTGGGGGCGGCAGATACGCAGTATTTT. Translating gives CASSLGAADTQYF.

A few counts support this clone. This sequence joins TRBV2 and TRBJ2-5; D is undetermined. The ends were cut back, 4 bases at V and 2 bases at J, with 11 bases in the middle. The CDR3 runs to 14 residues. Germline V gene sequence: CDR1 SNHLY, CDR2 FYNNEI. This CDR3 is CASSALWGQETQYF. CDR3 in DNA: TGTGCCAGCAGTGCCCTCTGGGGACAAGAGACCCAGTACTTC.

Comments on this clone: A far larger clone differs by one base, so this is likely a read error. Distinct nucleotide sequences in the sample also encode this CDR3. The rearrangement links TRBV30 to TRBJ1-1, with D maybe TRBD1 (5 bases). CDR1 is GTSNPN and CDR2 is SVGIG in the germline V gene (reference sequence). The CDR3 consists of 11 residues. CDR3 coding DNA: TGTGCCTGGAGGGACATGACTGAGGCTTTCTTT. This translates into CAWRDMTEAFF.

This clone showed up just once. V usage is TRBV5-1 and J usage is TRBJ1-1; D might be TRBD1 (5 bases). CDR3 length: 13 residues. The V end was cut by 2 bases, the J end by 8 bases, with 13 bases between. The V gene's germline CDR1 is SGHRS and CDR2 YFSETQ. The CDR3, as DNA: TGCGCCAGCAGCTTCAATAGTGGACAAGAAGCTTTCTTT. Amino acid sequence: CASSFNSGQEAFF.

The V and J genes are TRBV5-4 and TRBJ1-5; possible D gene TRBD1, 6 bases. The germline V gene encodes CDR1 SGHNT and CDR2 YYREEE (reference sequence). The CDR3 extends over 14 amino acids. Trimming took 0 bases from V and 7 from J, leaving 11 bases between them. The CDR3 here is CASSLADSGQPQHF. The CDR3 DNA follows: TGTGCCAGCAGCTTGGCGGACAGTGGGCAGCCCCAGCATTTT.

This clone turned up a few times. The chain recombines TRBV19 with TRBJ1-1; 7 nucleotides agree with TRBD1. Looked up from germline, CDR1 is LNHDA and CDR2 is SQIVND (reference sequence). The V and J ends lost 7 bases and 4 bases, in that order; junction bases with no gene match: 3. The CDR3 covers 12 residues. The chain's CDR3 is CASNDRATEAFF. The DNA for the CDR3 is TGTGCCAGTAATGACAGGGCCACTGAAGCTTTCTTT. The variable domain in full, with the rest retrieved from reference TRBV19 and TRBJ1-1, is DGGITQSPKYLFRKEGQNVTLSCEQNLNHDAMYWYRQDPGQGLRLIYYSQIVNDFQKGDIAEGYSVSREKKESFPLTVTSAQKNPTAFYLCASNDRATEAFFGQGTRLTVV.

The chain is built from TRBV27 and TRBJ1-1, with a weak D call TRBD1 (5 bases). Trimming left V 3 bases short and J 0 bases short, with 8 bases between. Per germline, CDR1 MNHEY and CDR2 SMNVEV (reference sequence). The CDR3 runs to 14 residues. The CDR3 coding sequence is TGTGCCAGCAGTTTGGGGCCATTGAACACTGAAGCTTTCTTT. This gives the protein CASSLGPLNTEAFF.

This rearrangement joins TRBV18 to TRBJ2-3, with D unresolved. Trimming took off 0 bases at V and 1 base at J, with 5 bases between the two ends. Germline loops: CDR1 KGHSH, CDR2 LQKENI. The CDR3 covers 14 residues. The CDR3 loop reads CASSPPQRTDTQYF. DNA of the CDR3: TGTGCCAGCTCACCACCTCAGCGCACAGATACGCAGTATTTT.